This TCR beta chain was captured in a study of cytomegalovirus exposure and HLA in healthy donors (dated by TCRdb to about 2017). Concerning the study at large: An earlier analysis of 550 to 700 of the donors reported more than 250 Gb of sequence data and around 110 million unique TCR beta sequences from about 200 million T cells. Approximately 300 gigabases of sequencing data and 70 million to 95 million unique TCR sequences made up an early release that covered roughly 670 HLA-typed donors. Among the roughly 390 genotyped donors, 75% to 90% belonged to the genetic ancestry cluster associated with self-reported Caucasian donors. The aim of the study was to test whether cataloging public T cell receptors could identify signatures of past pathogen exposure. The study profiled the T cell repertoires of more than 500 subjects by immunosequencing and related them to cytomegalovirus serostatus. A separate validation cohort of over 95 different subjects was used in addition to the approximately 610-subject first cohort. High-throughput TCR immunosequencing, statistical association of individual TCRs with disease status, and machine learning were combined to predict cytomegalovirus infection status. A later analysis re-analyzed previously published TCR beta repertoires from several hundred donors and added high-resolution HLA genotyping to study TCR occurrence patterns. In the later analysis, no new phenotypic data were used to find candidate immune exposures; instead, reliance was placed on TCR beta sequences and their occurrence across donors. In an earlier analysis of 500 to 650 of the donors, high-throughput TCR beta sequencing was used to judge whether each TCR beta V gene segment behaved as functional or pseudogenic. Donor age, sex, ethnicity and CMV serostatus were collected together with the repertoire data. In a later genetic analysis, genome-wide SNP genotypes for about 60% of the 666 donors were used, and that subset was treated as a discovery cohort. All discovery cohort repertoires had been generated on a single sequencing platform. Class I and class II HLA loci were covered by the typing at four-digit resolution. The number of typed donors differed by locus: roughly 629-640 for A, B, C, DRB1 and DQB1; 500 to 550 for DQA1; some 590 for DPA1; and some 470 for DPB1. Roughly 5 DR-DQ haplotypes were handled as single units for association and clustering because linkage in the cohort was strong. Among about 400 genotyped donors of the cohort, an average of around 250,000 unique TCR beta nucleotide sequences was sequenced per donor, of which about 18% were non-productive.

The library was built by means of the immunoSEQ multiplex PCR assay. The multiplex PCR relied on a mix of 60 forward primers for TCR Vbeta segments and 13 reverse primers for TCR Jbeta segments. Amplification of the CDR3 region of rearranged TCR beta genes was performed with a multiplex PCR assay on genomic DNA. On the Illumina HiSeq System, the amplified TCR beta libraries were sequenced as 87-base-pair reads. The paper's processing steps were these. In a later analysis, tens of millions of unique TCR beta chains were counted across the 500 to 850 repertoires, and roughly 11 million of these chains were shared by at least two donors. Raw reads were error-corrected and collapsed into unique sequences with a nearest-neighbor algorithm that merged closely related sequences to remove PCR and sequencing errors. CDR3 sequences were aligned to IMGT reference sequences to assign V, D and J gene segments. For a sequence to be retained, at least a six-nucleotide match to both a V gene segment and a J gene segment was required. A rearrangement counted as productive if the CDR3 had no stop codons and remained in frame with V and J, and every other rearrangement counted as non-productive. Following IMGT convention, CDR3 was defined as the stretch from the second conserved V-encoded cysteine to the conserved J-encoded phenylalanine. The earlier analysis of about 640 of the donors excluded any sequence lacking an unambiguous match to a single V gene segment. In an earlier analysis of more than 500 of the donors, a V segment was called functional when productive rearrangements were above 56.7%, and segregating when the standard deviation between donors exceeded 5%. A statistical classification framework was developed to diagnose cytomegalovirus status using the catalog of TCR beta chain sequences. V and J gene assignment, in a later analysis, came from comparing TCR nucleotide sequences with IMGT/GENE-DB human TR gene sequences. In a later analysis, CDR3 sequences and most-parsimonious VDJ recombination scenarios were assigned using the TCRdist pipeline. In a later analysis, every TCR beta chain was defined by the combination of its CDR3 amino acid sequence and its V-gene family, and reads without a unique V-gene family were dropped. To address suspected cross-contamination and a sequencing artifact, a later analysis removed around 600 highly shared, low-generation-probability nucleotide sequences. A later analysis calculated a clonal expansion index for each public chain from normalized within-repertoire ranks of inferred template counts. Generation probabilities in a later analysis came from a VDJ recombination model fitted to out-of-frame rearrangements, and those results were checked against IGoR. Hypergeometric tests were used in a later analysis to score TCR-TCR, TCR-HLA and TCR-CMV co-occurrence, with a repertoire-size bias correction applied to the TCR pairs. False discovery rates were estimated in a later analysis by permuting HLA or CMV assignments 20 times. In a later analysis, co-occurring TCRs were grouped using DBSCAN, with TCRdist sequence similarity added in when clustering inside HLA-allele-positive subsets. Repertoires with fewer than 30,000 or more than 120,000 public chains, plus five repertoires with anomalous nucleotide sharing, were excluded from co-occurrence clustering. TCRdb's version of the immuneACCESS table is confined to in-frame rearrangements and falls short of the full clone set. An unresolved V gene accounts for under half of the shortfall where checked; the remainder is of unknown origin. The V and J calls and clone size were taken over from that table, and D and trimming were inferred from the DNA. For this sample there are some 130,000 clones; around 80% appear just once. The ten most abundant clones make up over 1% of the sample.

Of note for this clone: Its antigen remains undetermined. A read error may produce the germline difference seen at one junction end.

CDR1 and CDR2 (SNHLY, FYNNEI) derive from the germline V gene. The CDR3 starts with the cysteine, ends with the phenylalanine, and has 13 residues. Solely the CDR3 DNA is kept, with 39 bases framed from the first base. The study at large found these results: An earlier analysis of 587 of the donors showed that most TCR beta V segments appeared in productive rearrangements either about 87% or about 30% of the time, which broadly matched IMGT annotations. While some public TCRs were present in many individuals, most TCR sequences turned up only very rarely across donors. In a later genetic analysis, fewer N-insertions in productive TCRs were reported among donors in an Asian-associated ancestry cluster than the approximately 710-donor mean. Some IMGT-functional V segments, including TRBV6-2 and TRBV6-3, could not be told apart with the 87-base-pair reads, so those segments were excluded. A later analysis found that HLA-associated TCR beta chains were more clonally expanded and had lower generation probabilities than equally common non-associated chains. A further reported finding was that TCR beta sequences accurately predicted the HLA-A and HLA-B alleles for most subjects in the first cohort. The authors suggested that the approach could potentially be generalized to other disease states and immunological phenotypes. In a later analysis, the rate of TCR association differed among HLA loci, with DRB1 alleles having the most associated TCRs and HLA-C alleles having the fewest. In both the original and validation cohorts, the classifier was reported to diagnose cytomegalovirus status with high specificity and sensitivity. In vitro tests confirmed that a few of the cytomegalovirus-associated TCR beta chains recognize cytomegalovirus antigens. The sequencing pipeline was judged likely to have produced a cluster of highly shared sequence variants as a technical artifact. Correlated functional status among segregating V segments might be attributable to linkage disequilibrium, but an unknown experimental factor could not be ruled out. A total of 150 or so TCR beta chains were listed by the study as associated with cytomegalovirus. For the cohort, immune exposure information was limited to CMV serostatus. Only TCR beta chains were sequenced in this cohort, and the absence of alpha or paired-chain data limited detectable features. A later analysis found that most CMV-associated TCR beta chains appeared HLA-restricted, with HLA associations seemingly driven largely by CMV exposure. Specific HLA alleles were associated with roughly 16,000 TCR beta sequences at a false discovery rate of 0.05 in a later analysis. Because HLA typing was missing for some donors at each locus, association tests included only the typed subset. The presence/absence analyses assumed that sequencing depth was roughly uniform across donors, and that assumption may not be true. When HLA alleles, especially DR and DQ, strongly co-occurred, TCR associations were difficult to assign to individual alleles. According to a later analysis, parvovirus B19, influenza, CMV and Epstein-Barr virus appeared linked to several top co-occurrence clusters. In a later genetic analysis, a missense DCLRE1C variant was associated with V-gene and J-gene trimming of TCR beta chains, and the association was replicated in an independent cohort. Because counts were too low, roughly 16 rarely observed V segments, including chromosome 9 orphons, were left out of the earlier analysis of 587 of the donors.

In total, roughly 670 healthy bone marrow donors made up the cohort. At the time of sampling, all cohort members were nominally healthy, though unrecorded immune exposures were likely present. Of the 700 or so cohort members, roughly 300 had positive CMV serostatus and 350 to 450 had negative CMV serostatus, and CMV serostatus was not recorded for the donor. A peripheral blood sample was collected from each donor, and TCR beta sequencing was performed on peripheral blood mononuclear cells. The Qiagen DNeasy Blood Extraction Kit was used to extract genomic DNA from the blood cell samples. Rearrangement joined TRBV2 to TRBJ1-1, with the D gene call left open. The receptor's source is a human donor in good health. The sample consisted of PBMCs. The base sequence is TGTGCCGGCAGTTTTGACACGAACACTGAAGCTTTCTTT. This codes for CAGSFDTNTEAFF.